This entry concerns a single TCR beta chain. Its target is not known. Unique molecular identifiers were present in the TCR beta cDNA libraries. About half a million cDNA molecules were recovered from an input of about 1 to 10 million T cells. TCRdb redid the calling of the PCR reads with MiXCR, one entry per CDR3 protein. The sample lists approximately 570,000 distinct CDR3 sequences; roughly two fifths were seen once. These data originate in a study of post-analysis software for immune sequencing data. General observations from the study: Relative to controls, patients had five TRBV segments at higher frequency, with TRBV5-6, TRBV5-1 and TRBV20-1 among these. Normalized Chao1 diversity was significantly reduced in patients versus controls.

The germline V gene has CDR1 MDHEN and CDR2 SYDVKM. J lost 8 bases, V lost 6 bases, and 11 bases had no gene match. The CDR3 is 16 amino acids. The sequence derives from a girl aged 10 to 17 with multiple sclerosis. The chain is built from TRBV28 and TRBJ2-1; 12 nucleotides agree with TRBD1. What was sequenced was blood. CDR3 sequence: CASSSRGQGALDEQFF. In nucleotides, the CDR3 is TGTGCCAGCAGCAGCCGGGGACAGGGGGCTTTGGATGAGCAGTTCTTC. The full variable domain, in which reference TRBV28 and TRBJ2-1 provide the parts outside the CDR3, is DVKVTQSSRYLVKRTGEKVFLECVQDMDHENMFWYRQDPGLGLRLIYFSYDVKMKEKGDIPEGYSVSREKKERFSLILESASTNQTSMYLCASSSRGQGALDEQFFGPGTRLTVL.